This TCR beta chain comes out of a study of CD8 T cells in Susac syndrome. V was cut by 4 bases and J by 2 bases, with 14 bases left in between. Germline V lookup: CDR1 MNHEY, CDR2 SMNVEV (reference sequence). The CDR3 length is 15 residues. Sequencing of TCR beta was performed on blood CD8+ and CD4+ T cells. The multiple sclerosis control cohort comprised treatment-naive individuals presenting with stable or active relapsing-remitting disease. Negative magnetic isolation gave CD8+ and CD4+ cells; FACS enriched CD8+ TEMRA. RNA amounts of 0.5 to 1 ug underwent reverse transcription with random hexamers. Coverage of TCR beta CDR3 amplification by immunoSEQ multiplex PCR extended to 54 Vbeta and 13 Jbeta. TCRdb reprocessed the immunoSEQ multiplex PCR reads with MiXCR, giving one entry per CDR3 protein. This table has roughly 150,000 distinct CDR3 sequences, about 94% appearing once.

The clonotype was recovered from a human donor with multiple sclerosis. The chain couples TRBV27 to TRBJ1-2; tentative D call: TRBD1 (5 bases). The sample comprised CD8+ T cells from PBMCs. Written as DNA, the CDR3 is TGTGCCAGCAGTTCCCTGGGGGGAAGCAACTATGGCTACACCTTC. It translates to CASSSLGGSNYGYTF.